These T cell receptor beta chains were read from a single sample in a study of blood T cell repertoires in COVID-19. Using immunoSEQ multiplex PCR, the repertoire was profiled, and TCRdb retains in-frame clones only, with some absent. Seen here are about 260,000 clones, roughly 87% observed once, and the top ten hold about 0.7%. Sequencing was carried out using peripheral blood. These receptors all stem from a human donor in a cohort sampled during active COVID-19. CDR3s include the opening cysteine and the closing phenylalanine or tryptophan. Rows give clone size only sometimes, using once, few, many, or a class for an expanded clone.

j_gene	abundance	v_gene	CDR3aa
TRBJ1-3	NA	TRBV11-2	CASSLDGWEGVSGNTIYF
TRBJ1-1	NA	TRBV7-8	CASWDSGDREAFF
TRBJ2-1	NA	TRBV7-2	CASSLGLAGGEQFF
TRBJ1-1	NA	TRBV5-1	CASTGPGTGGVAFF
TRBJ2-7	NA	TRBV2	CASSVESYEQYF
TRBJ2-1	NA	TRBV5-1	CASSPSSGSEQFF
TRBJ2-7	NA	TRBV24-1	CATSDQREAREQYF
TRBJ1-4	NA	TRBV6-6	CASHWGGTNEKLFF
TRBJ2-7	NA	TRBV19	CATGGPAYEQYF
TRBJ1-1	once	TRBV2	CASSEQGGNTEAFF
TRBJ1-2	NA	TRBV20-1	CSARRTAFYTF
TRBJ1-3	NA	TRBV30	CAWSQGSGNTIYF
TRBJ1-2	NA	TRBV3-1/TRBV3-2	CASSMDRVLGYTF
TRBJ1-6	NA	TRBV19	CASSIDAFGVSNSPLHF
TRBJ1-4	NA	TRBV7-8	CASSVQGPNEKLFF
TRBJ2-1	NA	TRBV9	CASSASGSYNEQFF
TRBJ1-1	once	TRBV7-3	CASSLTGARTEAFF
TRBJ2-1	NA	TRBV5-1	CASSSGDPNEQFF
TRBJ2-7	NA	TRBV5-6	CASSPWTGGVEQYF
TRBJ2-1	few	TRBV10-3	CAISGTSGGSYNEQFF
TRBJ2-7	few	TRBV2	CETVNRGIYEQYF
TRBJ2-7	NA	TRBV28	CASSAGTGGYEQYF
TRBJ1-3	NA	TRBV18	CASSPGTENTIYF
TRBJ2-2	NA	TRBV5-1	CASRLQGLQIAGELFF
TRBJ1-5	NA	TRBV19	CASSRQALGNQPQHF
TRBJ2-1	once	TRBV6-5	CASRRLAGVYNEQFF
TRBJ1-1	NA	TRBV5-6	CASGDLRGNTEAFF
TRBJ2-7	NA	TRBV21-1	CASSNRTGLYEQYF
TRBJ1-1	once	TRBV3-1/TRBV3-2	CASSYGVEAFF
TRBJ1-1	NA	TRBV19	CASKRTANTEAFF
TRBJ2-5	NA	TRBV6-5	CASSTSAVGSETQYF
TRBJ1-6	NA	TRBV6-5	CASSLDSYNSPLHF
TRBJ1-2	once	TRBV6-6	CASSYSGGGGYTF
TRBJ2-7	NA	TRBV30	CACSDGERSHEQYF
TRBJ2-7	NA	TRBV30	CAWSPGTTTYEQYF
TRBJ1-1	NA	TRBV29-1	CSVFVGGSVNTEAFF
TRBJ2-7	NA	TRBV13	CASSQGLAGLPGPYEQYF